The rows below give T cell receptor beta chains drawn from one sample of a study of T cell repertoires in aging, cancer and after chemotherapy. TCRdb fed the multiplex PCR reads into MiXCR, producing one record per CDR3 protein. This sample has about 4,100 distinct CDR3 sequences, with about a quarter found just once. The sample comprised blood. These TCRs come from a human donor with a solid tumor. The CDR3 runs from the conserved cysteine through the conserved F or W. The order of the fields is clone size, D gene, V gene, J gene, CDR3 length, CDR3 DNA, CDR3 protein. A D gene is named only where the DNA matches it firmly. Rows give clone size only sometimes, using once, few, many, or a class for an expanded clone.

abundance: medium-sized; d_gene: NA; v_gene: TRBV6-5; j_gene: TRBJ1-2; len: 17; CDR3nt: TGTGCCAGCAGTTACTCGACGGGACGTCGTACGTCGGTTGGCTACACCTTC; CDR3aa: CASSYSTGRRTSVGYTF
abundance: few; d_gene: TRBD2; v_gene: TRBV7-9; j_gene: TRBJ2-2; len: 15; CDR3nt: TGTGCCAGCAGCCTGAGACTAGCTAACACCGGGGAGCTGTTTTTT; CDR3aa: CASSLRLANTGELFF
abundance: NA; d_gene: TRBD2; v_gene: TRBV24-1; j_gene: TRBJ2-7; len: 17; CDR3nt: TGTGCCACCAGTGACCCCTCGGGACTAGCGGAGAACTACGAGCAGTACTTC; CDR3aa: CATSDPSGLAENYEQYF
abundance: NA; d_gene: TRBD2; v_gene: TRBV27; j_gene: TRBJ2-1; len: 15; CDR3nt: TGTGCCAGCAGTTTTCTAGCGGCGCTCGTAAATGAGCAGTTCTTC; CDR3aa: CASSFLAALVNEQFF
abundance: NA; d_gene: NA; v_gene: TRBV12-3/TRBV12-4; j_gene: TRBJ1-1; len: 13; CDR3nt: TGTGCCAGCAGTTTAGGGGGCCCGGCTGAAGCTTTCTTT; CDR3aa: CASSLGGPAEAFF
abundance: NA; d_gene: TRBD2; v_gene: TRBV10-3; j_gene: TRBJ2-5; len: 14; CDR3nt: TGTGCCACCAAGCGGGAACTCGACCAAGAGACCCAGTACTTC; CDR3aa: CATKRELDQETQYF
abundance: NA; d_gene: TRBD2; v_gene: TRBV10-2; j_gene: TRBJ2-2; len: 15; CDR3nt: TGCGCCAGCAGTCGTGTAGCGGGAGGAGACGGGGAGCTGTTTTTT; CDR3aa: CASSRVAGGDGELFF
abundance: NA; d_gene: NA; v_gene: TRBV24-1; j_gene: TRBJ1-5; len: 19; CDR3nt: TGTGCCACCAGTGATTTAAGGTACCGATTCCCTGCTGTTAATCAGCCCCAGCATTTT; CDR3aa: CATSDLRYRFPAVNQPQHF
abundance: few; d_gene: TRBD1; v_gene: TRBV6-4; j_gene: TRBJ1-6; len: 14; CDR3nt: TGTGCCAGCAGCGCAGGGGGCGCGGGCTCACCCCTCCACTTT; CDR3aa: CASSAGGAGSPLHF
abundance: medium-sized; d_gene: NA; v_gene: TRBV19; j_gene: TRBJ2-3; len: 17; CDR3nt: TGTGCCAGTAGGGACAGCCCCGGGACTGCACTAGGAGATACGCAGTATTTT; CDR3aa: CASRDSPGTALGDTQYF
abundance: NA; d_gene: TRBD1; v_gene: TRBV19; j_gene: TRBJ2-7; len: 15; CDR3nt: TGTGCCAGTAGTCAAAGGACAGGGGGGATCTACGAGCAGTACTTC; CDR3aa: CASSQRTGGIYEQYF
abundance: medium-sized; d_gene: TRBD2; v_gene: TRBV6-2/TRBV6-3; j_gene: TRBJ2-2; len: 15; CDR3nt: TGTGCCAGCAGTTGGAGGACTAGCTATGCCGGGGAGCTGTTTTTT; CDR3aa: CASSWRTSYAGELFF
abundance: NA; d_gene: TRBD1; v_gene: TRBV29-1; j_gene: TRBJ2-7; len: 14; CDR3nt: TGCAGCGTTTTGGGACAGGGGGAGCTCTACGAGCAGTACTTC; CDR3aa: CSVLGQGELYEQYF
abundance: medium-sized; d_gene: NA; v_gene: TRBV29-1; j_gene: TRBJ1-1; len: 11; CDR3nt: TGCAGCGATGGACAGCCCACTGAAGCTTTCTTT; CDR3aa: CSDGQPTEAFF
abundance: medium-sized; d_gene: TRBD1; v_gene: TRBV6-5; j_gene: TRBJ1-3; len: 14; CDR3nt: TGTGCCAGCAGTTTGACAGGGGGCAGAAACACCATATATTTT; CDR3aa: CASSLTGGRNTIYF
abundance: NA; d_gene: NA; v_gene: TRBV20-1; j_gene: TRBJ1-1; len: 14; CDR3nt: TGCAGTGCTAGAGATGCAAGGGGCTACACTGAAGCTTTCTTT; CDR3aa: CSARDARGYTEAFF
abundance: few; d_gene: NA; v_gene: TRBV5-1; j_gene: TRBJ1-2; len: 14; CDR3nt: TGCGCCAGCAGCTTGGTTGTGTCGGGGCAGGGCTACACCTTC; CDR3aa: CASSLVVSGQGYTF